This T cell receptor beta chain was identified during a study of tumor-infiltrating lymphocytes in primary liver carcinoma. Study in general: Patients diagnosed with primary liver carcinoma received treatment through surgical resection. Samples returned roughly 3.5 to 8 million productive TCRbeta reads each. Read depth did not differ significantly between tissue types. Study observations and caveats: Compared with blood, tumor repertoires held significantly more in their top 250 clones. Among the pair types, tumor region pairs showed more overlap than tumor-adjacent and tumor-blood pairs.

The CDR3 is 13 amino acids. Trimming stripped 5 bases from V and 4 bases from J, with 11 bases between. Germline lookup yields CDR1 MGHRA and CDR2 YSYEKL. Concerning this clonotype: Its antigen remains unidentified. A single base separates this from a much larger clone, so it may be a read error. Since no conserved phenylalanine or tryptophan closes the CDR3, a read error is the likely cause.

In addition to blood RNA drawn from unsorted whole blood, germline DNA was extracted. Constant-region priming of 500 to 550 ng total RNA yielded TCR beta cDNA. For TCR beta, libraries were produced by three nested multiplex PCR rounds using slightly modified ARM-PCR. Rounds one and two of PCR, each of approximately 11 cycles, were primed with TRBV1-TRBV30 forward primers and a C-beta reverse primer. MiXCR, run by TCRdb on the multiplex PCR reads, gives a single entry per CDR3 protein. Among about 310,000 distinct CDR3 sequences listed, around three fifths were seen once. The specimen was peripheral blood. The source of this sequence is a woman in her twenties or thirties with primary liver carcinoma and hepatitis B virus infection. This chain joins TRBV4-1 and TRBJ1-2; tentatively, D is TRBD1 (6 bases). DNA of the CDR3: TGCGCCAGCAGCTCAACAGGGTTCTATGGCTACACCTAC. Residues: CASSSTGFYGYTY.